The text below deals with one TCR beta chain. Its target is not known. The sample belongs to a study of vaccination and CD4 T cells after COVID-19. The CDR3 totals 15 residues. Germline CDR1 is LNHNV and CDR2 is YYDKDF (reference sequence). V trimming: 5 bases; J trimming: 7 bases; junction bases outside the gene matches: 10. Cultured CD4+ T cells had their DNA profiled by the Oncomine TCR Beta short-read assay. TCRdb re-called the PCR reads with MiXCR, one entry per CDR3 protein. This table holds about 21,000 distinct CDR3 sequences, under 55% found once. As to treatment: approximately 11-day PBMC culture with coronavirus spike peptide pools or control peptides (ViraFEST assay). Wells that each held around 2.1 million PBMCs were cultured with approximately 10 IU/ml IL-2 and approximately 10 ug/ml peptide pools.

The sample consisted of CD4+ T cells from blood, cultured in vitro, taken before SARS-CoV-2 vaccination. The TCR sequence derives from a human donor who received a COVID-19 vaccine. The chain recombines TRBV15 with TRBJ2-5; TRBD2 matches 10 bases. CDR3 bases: TGTGCCACCAGCCCTAGCGGGGGCCCTTGGGGGACCCAGTACTTC. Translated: CATSPSGGPWGTQYF.